The next 9 T cell receptor beta chains were all read from a single sample in a study of vaccination and CD4 T cells after COVID-19 (dated by TCRdb to between 2020 and 2023). Libraries were made using PCR. Sequenced using an Illumina iSeq 100. DNA from cultured CD4+ T cells was subjected to TCR sequencing with the Oncomine TCR Beta short-read assay at the Johns Hopkins FTIC core. Clones were called with MiXCR by TCRdb after fastp trimmed the public reads at Q25, and only in-frame beta chains were retained. Duplicate CDR3 protein sequences are folded into a single record with the most common DNA and genes. This sample gives 17,000 or so distinct CDR3 sequences in total; approximately 38% of them show up just once. The ten biggest clones cover 9.5% to 15% of the sample. Antigens of these TCRs are unknown. The treatment or condition label on this specimen signifies: approximately nine-day PBMC culture with coronavirus spike peptide pools or control peptides (ViraFEST assay).

The source material was CD4+ T cells from blood, cultured in vitro. The receptors were gathered from a human donor who had recovered from COVID-19.

This clonotype was found a few times. This chain joins TRBV6-2 or TRBV6-3 and TRBJ1-5; unclear D gene. The germline CDR1 and CDR2 sequences are MNHEY and SVGEGT. The CDR3 extends over 15 amino acids. Trimming removed 7 bases from V and 3 bases from J, with 16 bases in between. CDR3 nucleotides: TGTGCCAGCAAAACTGGACGGCGGGCCAATCAGCCCCAGCATTTT. It is translated as CASKTGRRANQPQHF.

This clonotype was observed a handful of times. This chain connects TRBV6-1 to TRBJ2-2; the D is unclear. The CDR3 covers 12 residues. The V and J ends lost 8 bases and 7 bases respectively, with 11 bases between them. Germline values: CDR1 MNHNS, CDR2 SASEGT. CDR3 sequence (DNA): TGTGCCAGCTGGTCCCACGGCGGGGAGCTGTTTTTT. Amino acids: CASWSHGGELFF.

The genes are TRBV6-2 or TRBV6-3 and TRBJ2-5; D unclear. Germline V gene lookup returns CDR1 MNHEY and CDR2 SVGEGT. V was trimmed by 6 bases and J by 5 bases, leaving 4 bases between them. The CDR3 consists of 10 residues. The CDR3 region is CASSLETQYF. The CDR3 bases are TGTGCCAGCAGCCTCGAGACCCAGTACTTC.

The chain couples TRBV3-1 to TRBJ2-5; D may be TRBD1 (5 bases). Deletions cut 3 bases from V and 3 bases from J, with 11 bases between. The CDR3 runs 14 residues. Germline V gene lookup returns CDR1 LGHDT and CDR2 YNNKEL (reference sequence). The CDR3: CASSHLTVKETQYF. CDR3 DNA: TGTGCCAGCAGCCATTTGACAGTAAAAGAGACCCAGTACTTC.

In this sample, this clonotype turned up a few times. The chain joins TRBV5-4 to TRBJ2-7, with 12 positions matching TRBD1. The CDR3 length is 15 residues. The junction had 8 bases not matched to a gene; V was cut back by 4 bases and J by 6 bases. Germline CDR1 is SGHNT and CDR2 is YYREEE (reference sequence). The CDR3 DNA sequence: TGTGCCAGCAGCCTCCGGGACAGGGGGCCAGGCGAGCAGTACTTC. This encodes CASSLRDRGPGEQYF.

This chain connects TRBV19 to TRBJ2-1; 8 bases line up with TRBD2. The CDR3 loop spans 16 amino acids. The ends lost 5 bases at V and 7 bases at J; junction bases unmatched: 13. Germline V CDR1 and CDR2: LNHDA, SQIVND (reference sequence). CDR3: CASSPYQASGFNEQFF. CDR3 DNA sequence: TGTGCCAGTAGTCCCTACCAGGCTAGCGGGTTTAATGAGCAGTTCTTC.

The J gene is TRBJ2-7, the V gene TRBV18, with unresolved D. V was pared by 3 bases and J by 4 bases, with 7 bases between. The CDR3 has 12 residues. CDR1 and CDR2 from the germline V gene are KGHSH and LQKENI. The CDR3 bases are TGTGCCAGCTCACCCACAGATTACGAGCAGTACTTC. Translation: CASSPTDYEQYF.

This clonotype was seen only a few times. The gene calls are TRBV6-1 and TRBJ2-5; TRBD1 agrees at 7 bases. This CDR3 contains 14 residues. Per germline, CDR1 MNHNS and CDR2 SASEGT. With V trimmed by 7 bases and J by 2 bases, 7 bases remained unmatched. CDR3 in DNA: TGTGCCAGCACCACTGACAGGGAGCAAGAGACCCAGTACTTC. This codes for CASTTDREQETQYF.

The chain employs TRBV11-2 and TRBJ2-1; the match to TRBD2 covers 12 bases. The CDR3 loop spans 14 amino acids. Trimming took 2 bases from V and 9 from J; bases not matched to a gene: 2. Germline CDR1 SGHAT, CDR2 FQNNGV. The DNA of the CDR3 is TGTGCCAGCAGCTTAACTAGCGGGAGGTCTGAGCAGTTCTTC. It translates to CASSLTSGRSEQFF.